What follows are 18 T cell receptor beta chains derived from one specimen sequenced in a study of beta chain features in type 1 diabetes. What was sequenced were expressed TCRB transcripts, since all of the isolated RNA had been reverse transcribed. The protocol was immunoSEQ multiplex PCR, while the TCRdb copy is restricted to in-frame clones and leaves out a portion. The table has 300,000 to 350,000 clones, roughly 21% seen once. Sequenced material: naive CD4+ T cells from blood. These receptors originate from a woman aged 18-30 years in good health.

The chain joins TRBV30 to TRBJ1-1; D perhaps matches TRBD1 (6 bases). CDR3 length: 13 amino acids. CDR1 and CDR2 from the germline V gene are GTSNPN and SVGIG (reference sequence). V lost 2 bases to trimming and J lost 5 bases, with 12 bases between them. CDR3 amino acids: CAWSLGGRTEAFF. CDR3 nucleotide sequence: TGTGCCTGGAGTTTGGGGGGGCGGACTGAAGCTTTCTTT.

This clone was detected a few times. The chain joins TRBV30 to TRBJ2-3; 13 bases fit TRBD2. The V gene end was trimmed by 3 bases and the J gene end by 1 base; junction bases not matched to a gene: 13. The CDR3 contains 19 residues. CDR1 and CDR2 (germline): GTSNPN, SVGIG (reference sequence). CDR3: CAWRPTSGGGPSRTDTQYF. The CDR3 nucleotides read TGTGCCTGGAGGCCCACTAGCGGGGGGGGTCCCTCTCGCACAGATACGCAGTATTTT.

This clone was found a few times. V gene TRBV30 combines with J gene TRBJ2-7, with 7 bases matching TRBD1. From germline, CDR1 is GTSNPN and CDR2 SVGIG (reference sequence). The trim removed 5 bases at V and 2 bases at J, leaving 9 bases unmatched. The CDR3 covers 14 residues. The CDR3 sequence is CAWAHRGLTYEQYF. In DNA, the CDR3 is TGTGCCTGGGCACACAGGGGTCTTACCTACGAGCAGTACTTC.

There are a few counts of this clone. The V and J genes are TRBV30 and TRBJ1-4, with D perhaps TRBD1 (6 bases). Per the germline V gene, CDR1 is GTSNPN and CDR2 is SVGIG (reference sequence). CDR3 length: 13 residues. Trimming took off 8 bases at V and 6 bases at J, with 16 bases between the two ends. The CDR3 DNA reads TGTGCCAAACAGGGCAAGAATGATGAAAAACTGTTTTTT. Its translation is CAKQGKNDEKLFF.

In this sample, this clone turned up a few times. This chain connects TRBV18 to TRBJ2-5; D unclear. V was clipped by 3 bases and J by 2 bases, with 19 bases between them. The V gene's germline CDR1 is KGHSH and CDR2 LQKENI. This CDR3 is built from 17 residues. Here the CDR3 reads CASSPPLRSRSQETQYF. The CDR3 DNA is TGTGCCAGCTCACCTCCCTTACGAAGCCGCTCTCAAGAGACCCAGTACTTC.

In its sample, this clone was seen a few times. The V call is TRBV4-2, the J call TRBJ1-2; possibly TRBD1 for D (5 bases). Trimming left V 4 bases short and J 6 bases short, with 9 bases between. Germline V lookup: CDR1 LGHNA, CDR2 YNFKEQ. The CDR3 contains 12 residues. In DNA, the CDR3 is TGTGCCAGCAGCCGACAGACAGATGGCTACACCTTC. Protein: CASSRQTDGYTF.

The V and J genes are TRBV9 and TRBJ1-1, with D uncertain. CDR3 length: 12 amino acids. Trimming cost V 3 bases and J 3 bases, with 6 bases left between them. Germline V gene sequence: CDR1 SGDLS, CDR2 YYNGEE. CDR3 amino acids: CASSGRDTEAFF. CDR3 nucleotides: TGTGCCAGCAGCGGCCGAGACACTGAAGCTTTCTTT. The whole variable domain, remainder taken from reference TRBV9 and TRBJ1-1, is DSGVTQTPKHLITATGQRVTLRCSPRSGDLSVYWYQQSLDQGLQFLIQYYNGEERAKGNILERFSAQQFPDLHSELNLSSLELGDSALYFCASSGRDTEAFFGQGTRLTVV.

CDR3 nucleotides: TGTGCCACCAGCAGAGGGGGGGCGGGACTAGCGGGACAAGAGACCCAGTACTTC. Its translation: CATSRGGAGLAGQETQYF. The V and J genes are TRBV15 and TRBJ2-5, with TRBD2 matching over 13 bases. The CDR3 is 18 amino acids. Germline-derived CDR1 and CDR2 are LNHNV and YYDKDF (reference sequence). V dropped 1 base and J dropped 2; count of bases not matched to a gene: 7.

This rearrangement joins TRBV4-1 to TRBJ2-7; perhaps TRBD1 as D (6 bases). CDR3 length: 17 residues. Trimming removed 3 bases at V and 0 bases at J, with 18 bases between. CDR1 and CDR2 (germline): MGHRA, YSYEKL. CDR3 loop: CASSQGRRDISSYEQYF. The CDR3 region has the DNA TGCGCCAGCAGCCAGGGGCGCCGGGACATCAGCTCCTACGAGCAGTACTTC.

This chain joins TRBV18 and TRBJ2-7; 13 nucleotides agree with TRBD2. The CDR3 spans 17 residues. Germline V gene sequence: CDR1 KGHSH, CDR2 LQKENI. V trimming: 3 bases; J trimming: 3 bases; junction bases outside the gene matches: 8. In DNA form, the CDR3 reads TGTGCCAGCTCACCTACCGGGACTAGCGGGACAGGCTACGAGCAGTACTTC. This encodes CASSPTGTSGTGYEQYF.

In the case of this clone: The junction shows a germline mismatch at one end, possibly a read error. This chain connects TRBV7-7 to TRBJ2-5, with a weak D call TRBD2 (5 bases). The CDR3 is made up of 15 amino acids. Germline V CDR1 and CDR2: SSHAT, FNYEAQ (reference sequence). As DNA, the CDR3 is TGTGCTAGCAGCCCATCGGTCCGGGGACAAGAGACCCAGTACTTC. It specifies CASSPSVRGQETQYF.

V gene TRBV30 combines with J gene TRBJ1-2, with no clear D. The V and J ends lost 0 bases and 0 bases respectively, with 5 bases between them. The CDR3 loop spans 13 amino acids. Per germline, CDR1 GTSNPN and CDR2 SVGIG (reference sequence). Here the CDR3 reads CAWSVRSNYGYTF. CDR3 sequence (DNA): TGTGCCTGGAGTGTGAGGTCTAACTATGGCTACACCTTC.

The chain joins TRBV18 to TRBJ2-7, with 10 positions matching TRBD2. V shed 1 base, J shed 5 bases, and the junction held 8 bases outside the gene matches. This CDR3 region has 16 residues. Germline CDR1 and CDR2: KGHSH and LQKENI. The CDR3 is CASSPQVAGGRNEQYF. Written as DNA, the CDR3 is TGTGCCAGCTCACCACAGGTAGCGGGAGGACGGAACGAGCAGTACTTC.

This clone was found a few times. The V gene is TRBV6-6, the J gene TRBJ2-1, with D perhaps matching TRBD1 (6 bases). Germline values: CDR1 MNHNY, CDR2 SVGAGI (reference sequence). The CDR3 is 11 amino acids. The CDR3 region has the DNA TGTGTCAGGGGTGAGGACAATGAGCAGTTCTTC. Translated: CVRGEDNEQFF.

J is TRBJ2-2 and V is TRBV2, with D possibly being TRBD2 (6 bases). The CDR3 runs 15 residues. Deletions cut 2 bases from V and 1 base from J, with 8 bases between. Germline loops: CDR1 SNHLY, CDR2 FYNNEI. The CDR3 DNA reads as TGTGCCAGCAGTGAAACGCGGGAGAACACCGGGGAGCTGTTTTTT. It translates to CASSETRENTGELFF.

The chain has TRBV19 and TRBJ2-5; 10 bases line up with TRBD1. The CDR3 totals 16 residues. Trimming took 5 bases from V and 5 from J; bases not matched to a gene: 11. Germline CDR1 reads LNHDA; CDR2 reads SQIVND (reference sequence). The DNA of the CDR3 is TGTGCCAGTAGTCCGCCGGGACAGGGGTTGATGGAGACCCAGTACTTC. Translating it yields CASSPPGQGLMETQYF.

V usage is TRBV2 and J usage is TRBJ2-1; D remains ambiguous. The CDR3 is 16 amino acids. Per germline, CDR1 SNHLY and CDR2 FYNNEI. V was clipped by 3 bases and J by 0 bases, with 12 bases between them. The DNA of the CDR3 is TGTGCCAGCAGTGACCCCTCGCCGCGCTCCTACAATGAGCAGTTCTTC. Translation gives CASSDPSPRSYNEQFF.

This clone was seen more than once but under ten times. The DNA for the CDR3 is TGTGCCAGCAGCTCTGCGGATGAGCAGTTCTTC. Translated, it gives CASSSADEQFF. The chain employs TRBV7-9 and TRBJ2-1; D remains unclear. Trimming stripped 4 bases from V and 8 bases from J, with 6 bases between. CDR3 length: 11 residues. CDR1 is SEHNR and CDR2 is FQNEAQ in the germline V gene (reference sequence).